Each of the 20 T cell receptor beta chains below was sequenced from the same sample in a study of blood T cell repertoires in COVID-19 (dated by TCRdb to about 2020). Library preparation was by the immunoSEQ multiplex PCR assay. Drawn from immuneACCESS, this table holds only the in-frame rearrangements with V and J called that TCRdb kept. Clones are partly lost; checked studies trace under half to an unresolved V gene and leave the rest unexplained. This sample comprises a few hundred thousand clones, nearly 90% of them detected only once. Of the sample, approximately 5% is held by the ten largest clones. The source material was PBMCs or T cells enriched from blood (not recorded which). The receptors stem from a woman younger than 45 who had recovered from COVID-19.

J is TRBJ1-1 and V is TRBV19; TRBD1 might be the D (5 bases). V was trimmed by 2 bases and J by 4 bases, leaving 8 bases between them. This CDR3 has 13 amino acids. From germline, CDR1 is LNHDA and CDR2 SQIVND (reference sequence). The DNA for the CDR3 is TGTGCCAGTAGTATATCGACAGCCACTGAAGCTTTCTTT. It codes for CASSISTATEAFF.

The chain carries TRBV19 and TRBJ2-7, with 7 bases identical to TRBD1. Trimming at V came to 3 bases and at J to 2 bases, leaving 4 bases not matched to a gene. CDR3 length: 14 amino acids. Germline loops: CDR1 LNHDA, CDR2 SQIVND (reference sequence). The CDR3 region is CASSMTGNTYEQYF. The CDR3 DNA reads as TGTGCCAGTAGTATGACAGGGAATACCTACGAGCAGTACTTC. The variable domain in full, with the rest retrieved from reference TRBV19 and TRBJ2-7, is DGGITQSPKYLFRKEGQNVTLSCEQNLNHDAMYWYRQDPGQGLRLIYYSQIVNDFQKGDIAEGYSVSREKKESFPLTVTSAQKNPTAFYLCASSMTGNTYEQYFGPGTRLTVT.

Concerning this clone itself: Other DNA sequences of this sample code for an identical CDR3. V is TRBV6-2 or TRBV6-3 and J is TRBJ2-7; the D is unclear. Germline V lookup: CDR1 MNHEY, CDR2 SVGEGT. The V gene lost 6 bases and the J gene lost 3 bases, with 6 bases spanning the gap. CDR3 length: 11 amino acids. The CDR3, as DNA: TGTGCCAGCAGCCCTCTCTACGAGCAGTACTTC. Translation gives CASSPLYEQYF.

The chain carries TRBV27 and TRBJ1-1; D might be TRBD1 (6 bases). V was cut by 8 bases and J by 4 bases, with 17 bases left in between. The germline gives CDR1 MNHEY, CDR2 SMNVEV (reference sequence). The CDR3 length is 14 residues. The CDR3, as DNA: TGTGCCAGCGGGGGCCAGGGCCGGGCCACTGAAGCTTTCTTT. This encodes CASGGQGRATEAFF.

The chain uses TRBV5-6 and TRBJ1-5; D gene ambiguous. Trimming shortened V by 2 bases and J by 5 bases, and 8 bases separated the two germline ends. This CDR3 spans 13 amino acids. Germline-derived CDR1 and CDR2 are SGHDT and YYEEEE. The CDR3 DNA reads TGTGCCAGCAGCTTAGGAGAAGATCAGCCCCAGCATTTT. Amino acids: CASSLGEDQPQHF.

V gene TRBV27 combines with J gene TRBJ1-1, with 8 nucleotides matching TRBD1. The germline CDR1 and CDR2 sequences are MNHEY and SMNVEV (reference sequence). With 1 base clipped from V and 4 bases from J, the junction kept 2 bases outside the gene matches. The CDR3 extends over 14 amino acids. CDR3 sequence reads: CASSLYTGGTEAFF. The CDR3 DNA is TGTGCCAGCAGTTTATATACAGGGGGCACTGAAGCTTTCTTT.

This clone was detected a few times. This chain uses TRBV13 with TRBJ1-1; no firm D call. The CDR3 sequence is 12 residues long. V lost 2 bases, J lost 5 bases, and 6 bases lay in between. Germline lookup yields CDR1 PRHDT and CDR2 FYEKMQ (reference sequence). The CDR3: CASSLSITEAFF. CDR3 coding DNA: TGTGCCAGCAGCTTATCTATAACTGAAGCTTTCTTT.

The chain combines TRBV27 with TRBJ2-7; possibly TRBD1 for D (6 bases). The CDR3 extends over 13 amino acids. Germline assignment: CDR1 MNHEY and CDR2 SMNVEV (reference sequence). V was shortened by 6 bases and J by 2 bases, with 11 bases between the two germline ends. CDR3 nucleotide sequence: TGTGCCAGCAGGCGACAGGTGACCTACGAGCAGTACTTC. This sequence encodes CASRRQVTYEQYF.

This chain uses TRBV27 with TRBJ2-1; possibly TRBD1 for D (5 bases). The V and J ends lost 4 bases and 2 bases respectively, with 12 bases between them. CDR1 is MNHEY, CDR2 SMNVEV, per germline (reference sequence). The CDR3 is made up of 15 amino acids. The CDR3 DNA reads TGTGCCAGCAGTTCCGACAGCCAACCCTACAATGAGCAGTTCTTC. It is translated as CASSSDSQPYNEQFF.

As concerns this clone: This CDR3 is also generated by other DNA sequences in the sample. This rearrangement joins TRBV18 to TRBJ1-5; 7 bases align to TRBD1. Germline CDR1 KGHSH, CDR2 LQKENI. This CDR3 spans 14 amino acids. The V segment lost 3 bases and the J segment 3 bases; nucleotides outside the gene matches: 2. The CDR3 DNA reads TGTGCCAGCTCACCGGGACAGACCAATCAGCCCCAGCATTTT. Protein sequence: CASSPGQTNQPQHF.

Only one count was recorded for this clone. This chain uses TRBV2 with TRBJ1-3, with a possible D match to TRBD1 (5 bases). V was cut by 8 bases and J by 1 base, with 9 bases left in between. The CDR3 extends over 13 amino acids. Germline CDR1 SNHLY, CDR2 FYNNEI. CDR3 loop: CASDRGSGNTIYF. CDR3 DNA: TGTGCCAGCGACCGGGGGTCTGGAAACACCATATATTTT. The full variable domain, in which reference TRBV2 and TRBJ1-3 provide the parts outside the CDR3, is EPEVTQTPSHQVTQMGQEVILRCVPISNHLYFYWYRQILGQKVEFLVSFYNNEISEKSEIFDDQFSVERPDGSNFTLKIRSTKLEDSAMYFCASDRGSGNTIYFGEGSWLTVV.

The V gene is TRBV29-1, the J gene TRBJ1-2; D is unclear. The germline V and J ends were trimmed by 4 bases and 11 bases, with 20 bases remaining between them. CDR1 SQVTM and CDR2 ANQGSEA come from the germline V gene. This CDR3 comprises 13 residues. CDR3 nucleotide sequence: TGCAGCGTTGTCTACGACGGGAGGCCGACGTACACCTTC. The encoded protein is CSVVYDGRPTYTF.

In the case of this clone: Other DNA sequences in the same sample also yield this CDR3. The chain recombines TRBV6-4 with TRBJ2-3; 12 nucleotides match TRBD2. V lost 4 bases to trimming and J lost 1 base; unmatched junction nucleotides: 0. Germline loops: CDR1 MRHNA, CDR2 SNTAGT. The CDR3 spans 15 residues. The CDR3 nucleotides are TGTGCCAGCAGTGGACTAGCGGGGGGCACAGATACGCAGTATTTT. This codes for CASSGLAGGTDTQYF.

V gene TRBV19 combines with J gene TRBJ1-2, with D unresolved. V gave up 2 bases and J gave up 6 bases, with 13 bases separating them. The CDR3 is made up of 14 amino acids. The germline CDR1 and CDR2 sequences are LNHDA and SQIVND (reference sequence). For the CDR3, the DNA is TGTGCCAGTAGTATACCCGTGAGTGGGCATGGCTACACCTTC. This gives the protein CASSIPVSGHGYTF.

This clone was detected a few times. The rearrangement links TRBV5-4 to TRBJ1-4, with D possibly matching TRBD1 (5 bases). The CDR3 extends over 15 amino acids. V was shortened by 4 bases and J by 3 bases, with 13 bases between the two germline ends. Germline lookup yields CDR1 SGHNT and CDR2 YYREEE (reference sequence). Here the CDR3 DNA reads TGTGCCAGCAGCAACGGCGGGGGTTCTAATGAAAAACTGTTTTTT. Its translation is CASSNGGGSNEKLFF.

The gene calls are TRBV10-1 and TRBJ2-2, with D possibly matching TRBD1 (6 bases). There are 13 residues in the CDR3. V was pared by 8 bases and J by 5 bases, with 12 bases between. Germline V lookup: CDR1 WNHNN, CDR2 SYGVQD (reference sequence). This chain's CDR3 is CASGTQGTGELFF. In DNA form, the CDR3 reads TGCGCCAGCGGGACACAGGGAACCGGGGAGCTGTTTTTT.

The rearrangement uses TRBV19 and TRBJ2-1; 7 positions match TRBD2. Losses at the gene ends were 7 bases for V and 5 bases for J; bases not matched to a gene: 17. CDR1 is LNHDA and CDR2 is SQIVND in the germline V gene (reference sequence). The CDR3 consists of 17 residues. This chain's CDR3 is CASTRALGGGLHNEQFF. The CDR3 DNA reads TGTGCCAGTACCCGGGCCCTGGGCGGGGGTCTACACAATGAGCAGTTCTTC.

The genes are TRBV5-1 and TRBJ2-7; 10 bases agree with TRBD1. Germline V CDR1 and CDR2: SGHRS, YFSETQ. V was clipped by 4 bases and J by 4 bases; unmatched bases: 8. This CDR3 contains 15 residues. The CDR3 DNA reads TGCGCCAGCAGCACCTCCGGGACAGGGGTTTACGAGCAGTACTTC. Amino acids: CASSTSGTGVYEQYF.

The table lists this clone with a few counts. The V call is TRBV3-1 (or the pseudogene TRBV3-2), the J call TRBJ1-2; D uncertain. Germline V CDR1 and CDR2: LGHDT, YNNKEL (reference sequence). The length of the CDR3 is 12 residues. Trimming shortened V by 0 bases and J by 5 bases, and 4 bases separated the two germline ends. CDR3: CASSQESYGYTF. CDR3 nucleotides: TGTGCCAGCAGCCAAGAATCGTATGGCTACACCTTC.

This clone has more than one count but fewer than ten. The chain uses TRBV27 and TRBJ1-6; the D gene is possibly TRBD1 (6 bases). The V end lost 4 bases, the J end lost 4 bases, and 11 bases lay between the germline ends. The CDR3 is 15 amino acids. CDR1 and CDR2 (germline): MNHEY, SMNVEV (reference sequence). CDR3 nucleotide sequence: TGTGCCAGCAGTTCCCGGGACAAGTATAATTCACCCCTCCACTTT. Translation gives CASSSRDKYNSPLHF.